This T cell receptor (beta chain) was identified in a study of naive and memory T cell subsets. General study points: Naive repertoires, especially CD8, held a few larger clonotypes, possibly memory cells re-expressing CD45RA.

CDR1 and CDR2 from the germline V gene are SGHTA and FQGNSA. The CDR3 has 16 residues. V shed 5 bases and J shed 0 bases, with 11 bases lying between them. This clonotype was seen a handful of times. Its antigen is unknown. Both TRBC1 and TRBC2 were covered by a beta constant-region primer of two equimolar oligonucleotides. Ligated cDNA was amplified by four rounds of PCR with nested alpha and beta constant-region primers and SP2. Each CDR3 protein gets one entry after TCRdb re-called the UMI-ligation and nested PCR reads with MiXCR. Of around 93,000 distinct CDR3 sequences in the sample, approximately 11% were seen once.

Sequencing input: naive CD4+ T cells from blood. The chain links TRBV7-2 to TRBJ2-6; D is uncertain. This sequence originates from a human donor in good health. In DNA, the CDR3 is TGTGCCAGCAGCCCTTGGACGGGCTCTGGGGCCAACGTCCTGACTTTC. Translated: CASSPWTGSGANVLTF.